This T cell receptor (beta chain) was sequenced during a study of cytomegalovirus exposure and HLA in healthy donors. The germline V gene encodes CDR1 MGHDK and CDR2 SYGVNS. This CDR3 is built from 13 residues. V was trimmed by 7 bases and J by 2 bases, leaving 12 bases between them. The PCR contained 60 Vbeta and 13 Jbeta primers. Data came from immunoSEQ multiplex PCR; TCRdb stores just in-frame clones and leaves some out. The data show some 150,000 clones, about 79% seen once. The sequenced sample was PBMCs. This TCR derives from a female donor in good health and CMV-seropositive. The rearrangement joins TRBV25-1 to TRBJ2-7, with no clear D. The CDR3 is CASTNPSAYEQYF. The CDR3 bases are TGTGCCAGCACCAATCCCTCGGCCTACGAGCAGTACTTC.